These 21 T cell receptor beta chains share one sample of origin, sequenced in a study of identical twins. One entry per CDR3 protein results from TCRdb running MiXCR on the 5' RACE reads. The table records approximately 210,000 distinct CDR3 sequences, about a tenth of them present only once. What was sequenced was memory (CD45RO+) T cells sorted from blood. All receptors derive from a woman between 18 and 29 years old in good health.

The chain combines TRBV4-3 with TRBJ2-7; D is undetermined. CDR1 is LGHNA, CDR2 YSLEER, per germline. With 2 bases removed from V and 6 bases from J, the gap between germline ends came to 20 bases. The CDR3 extends over 16 amino acids. The CDR3 nucleotides read TGCGCCAGCAGCCAATCTATTACCAGCGCGAGCCTCGAGCAGTACTTC. Translated: CASSQSITSASLEQYF.

This clonotype was recorded a few times. The chain recombines TRBV20-1 with TRBJ2-2, with TRBD2 matching 10 bases. V lost 2 bases, J lost 6 bases, and 0 bases stayed unmatched. CDR3 length equals 13 residues. Germline lookup yields CDR1 DFQATT and CDR2 SNEGSKA (reference sequence). The CDR3 region has the DNA TGCAGTGCTAGACTAGCGGGAGCCGGGGAGCTGTTTTTT. Translating gives CSARLAGAGELFF.

The V call is TRBV7-2, the J call TRBJ2-7, with TRBD2 matching over 13 bases. The germline gives CDR1 SGHTA, CDR2 FQGNSA. The CDR3 contains 18 residues. V was pared by 0 bases and J by 1 base, with 6 bases of the junction left unmatched. CDR3 nucleotide sequence: TGTGCCAGCAGCTTAGCGCAACTAGCGGGAGGGCAATCCTACGAGCAGTACTTC. Its translation is CASSLAQLAGGQSYEQYF.

This rearrangement joins TRBV3-1 to TRBJ2-3; D is ambiguous. CDR1 LGHDT and CDR2 YNNKEL come from the germline V gene (reference sequence). V dropped 1 base and J dropped 6 bases, with 11 bases sitting between them. The length of the CDR3 is 14 residues. This chain's CDR3 is CASSQGVSWDTQYF. The CDR3 DNA reads TGTGCCAGCAGCCAAGGGGTCTCGTGGGATACGCAGTATTTT.

DNA of the CDR3: TGTGCCAGCAGTGTGAGTGTAGAGACCCAGTACTTC. As protein: CASSVSVETQYF. The chain employs TRBV25-1 and TRBJ2-5; D call uncertain. V gave up 4 bases and J gave up 4 bases, with 7 bases separating them. Germline assignment: CDR1 MGHDK and CDR2 SYGVNS. This CDR3 has 12 residues.

This clonotype was counted between two and nine times. The chain has TRBV7-6 and TRBJ1-1, with a possible D match to TRBD1 (6 bases). V was pared by 1 base and J by 4 bases, with 10 bases between. Germline-derived CDR1 and CDR2 are SGHVS and FNYEAQ. The CDR3 runs to 14 residues. The CDR3 nucleotides are TGTGCCAGCAGCTTAGATGGGGGGGCCACTGAAGCTTTCTTT. It yields the protein CASSLDGGATEAFF. Full variable domain (outside the CDR3, taken from reference TRBV7-6 and TRBJ1-1): GAGVSQSPRYKVTKRGQDVALRCDPISGHVSLYWYRQALGQGPEFLTYFNYEAQQDKSGLPNDRFSAERPEGSISTLTIQRTEQRDSAMYRCASSLDGGATEAFFGQGTRLTVV.

The J gene is TRBJ2-7, the V gene TRBV6-1, with TRBD1 identical over 8 bases. Per the germline V gene, CDR1 is MNHNS and CDR2 is SASEGT. V lost 5 bases and J lost 4; bases outside the gene matches: 16. This CDR3 is 17 amino acids long. The CDR3 loop reads CASSRLLSAGQAYEQYF. The DNA for the CDR3 is TGTGCCAGCAGTCGACTCTTATCTGCGGGACAGGCTTACGAGCAGTACTTC.

This clonotype turned up a few times. The V call is TRBV11-2, the J call TRBJ2-3; 7 bases match TRBD1. The CDR3 is 14 residues long. The germline V gene encodes CDR1 SGHAT and CDR2 FQNNGV. With V trimmed by 5 bases and J by 1 base, 3 bases remained unmatched. CDR3 DNA: TGTGCCAGCAGCCCGACAGGGCGCACAGATACGCAGTATTTT. This gives the protein CASSPTGRTDTQYF.

The rearrangement uses TRBV15 and TRBJ2-1, with a possible D match to TRBD2 (6 bases). CDR1 and CDR2 from the germline V gene are LNHNV and YYDKDF (reference sequence). Trimming removed 3 bases from V and 5 bases from J, with 17 bases in between. This CDR3 comprises 16 residues. This chain's CDR3 is CATSRFGLQENNEQFF. The CDR3 DNA reads as TGTGCCACCAGCAGGTTCGGACTACAGGAGAACAATGAGCAGTTCTTC.

The chain carries TRBV10-3 and TRBJ2-1, with 7 bases matching TRBD2. Germline V gene lookup returns CDR1 ENHRY and CDR2 SYGVKD. Trimming took 4 bases from V and 10 from J; bases not matched to a gene: 13. The CDR3 spans 15 residues. CDR3 loop: CAISVGLAVGWEQFF. The DNA of the CDR3 is TGTGCCATCAGTGTAGGCCTAGCGGTAGGTTGGGAGCAGTTCTTC.

This clonotype was picked up a small number of times. This chain joins TRBV20-1 and TRBJ2-3, with 11 nucleotides matching TRBD2. The J segment lost 4 bases and the V segment lost 5 bases, leaving 8 bases of the junction unmatched. Per germline, CDR1 DFQATT and CDR2 SNEGSKA (reference sequence). The length of the CDR3 is 15 residues. CDR3 loop: CSARRLAGHPDTQYF. Here the CDR3 DNA reads TGCAGTGCTCGCAGACTAGCGGGACACCCAGATACGCAGTATTTT.

The chain is built from TRBV7-9 and TRBJ2-3, with TRBD2 identical over 12 bases. From germline, CDR1 is SEHNR and CDR2 FQNEAQ (reference sequence). V dropped 5 bases and J dropped 4; count of bases not matched to a gene: 7. The CDR3 has 16 residues. DNA of the CDR3: TGTGCCAGCAGCCCACCTAGCGGGAGGGCCCCAGATACGCAGTATTTT. Its translation is CASSPPSGRAPDTQYF.

A few counts support this clonotype. The chain uses TRBV20-1 and TRBJ1-1, with TRBD1 matching 7 bases. CDR1 is DFQATT, CDR2 SNEGSKA, per germline (reference sequence). This CDR3 has 12 amino acids. The CDR3 is CRLGGTVTEAFF. CDR3 bases: TGCAGGTTGGGGGGGACAGTCACTGAAGCTTTCTTT.

This clonotype has more than one count but fewer than ten. The J gene is TRBJ2-7, the V gene TRBV27; 9 bases map to TRBD1. Looked up from germline, CDR1 is MNHEY and CDR2 is SMNVEV (reference sequence). V lost 6 bases, J lost 3 bases, and 9 bases stayed unmatched. This CDR3 has 15 amino acids. The CDR3 DNA reads TGTGCCAGCAGAAATACCGGGACAGGGATCTACGAGCAGTACTTC. Protein sequence: CASRNTGTGIYEQYF.

The gene calls are TRBV7-9 and TRBJ1-2; a weak D match, TRBD1 (6 bases). V dropped 2 bases and J dropped 4 bases, with 14 bases sitting between them. The CDR3 loop spans 15 amino acids. In germline, CDR1 is SEHNR, CDR2 FQNEAQ (reference sequence). This CDR3 reads CASSLLNREIYGYTF. The DNA for the CDR3 is TGTGCCAGCAGCTTACTCAACAGGGAGATCTATGGCTACACCTTC. Using reference TRBV7-9 and TRBJ1-2 for the parts outside the CDR3, the full variable domain is DTGVSQNPRHKITKRGQNVTFRCDPISEHNRLYWYRQTLGQGPEFLTYFQNEAQLEKSRLLSDRFSAERPKGSFSTLEIQRTEQGDSAMYLCASSLLNREIYGYTFGSGTRLTVV.

The rearrangement uses TRBV2 and TRBJ2-7; D not resolved. The length of the CDR3 is 15 residues. Germline V gives CDR1 SNHLY, CDR2 FYNNEI. Trimming took 3 bases from V and 0 from J, leaving 12 bases between them. CDR3 protein: CASSDMAGSSYEQYF. CDR3 nucleotide sequence: TGTGCCAGCAGTGACATGGCAGGCAGCTCCTACGAGCAGTACTTC.

This clonotype showed up many times. The chain recombines TRBV9 with TRBJ1-1; possible D gene TRBD1, 5 bases. Trimming removed 0 bases at V and 1 base at J, with 7 bases between. The CDR3 is 14 residues long. CDR1 and CDR2 from the germline V gene are SGDLS and YYNGEE. CDR3 nucleotide sequence: TGTGCCAGCAGCGTAGCGGGGGGGAACACTGAAGCTTTCTTT. This codes for CASSVAGGNTEAFF.

The chain links TRBV15 to TRBJ1-2; no reliable D call. This CDR3 spans 13 amino acids. Per the germline V gene, CDR1 is LNHNV and CDR2 is YYDKDF (reference sequence). V was trimmed by 0 bases and J by 5 bases, leaving 7 bases between them. This chain's CDR3 is CATSRDQVYGYTF. The CDR3 DNA sequence: TGTGCCACCAGCAGAGATCAGGTGTATGGCTACACCTTC.

The chain has TRBV24-1 and TRBJ2-6, with a tentative D call TRBD2 (6 bases). Per the germline V gene, CDR1 is KGHDR and CDR2 is SFDVKD. Trimming pared 0 bases from V and 13 bases from J, leaving 6 bases between. The CDR3 sequence is 12 residues long. The CDR3 is CATSDLAGVLTF. In DNA, the CDR3 is TGTGCCACCAGTGATTTGGCGGGGGTCCTGACTTTC.

CDR3 amino acids: CASSAWRGPTYF. DNA for the CDR3: TGTGCCAGCAGCGCGTGGAGGGGACCGACGTACTTC. The chain carries TRBV5-8 and TRBJ2-7; D perhaps matches TRBD2 (6 bases). Per germline, CDR1 SGHTS and CDR2 YDEGEE. Trimming removed 4 bases from V and 12 bases from J, with 17 bases in between. The CDR3 extends over 12 amino acids.

The chain uses TRBV29-1 and TRBJ1-1, with no clear D. Trimming removed 0 bases from V and 7 bases from J, with 9 bases in between. Germline CDR1 is SQVTM and CDR2 is ANQGSEA. CDR3 length equals 12 residues. CDR3 nucleotides: TGCAGCGTTGAAGATTATCCCTTTGAAGCTTTCTTT. Translation gives CSVEDYPFEAFF.